This TCR beta chain was retrieved from a study of molecular identifiers for immune sequencing clone quantification. This clonotype was detected many times. Its specificity is unknown. The germline CDR1 and CDR2 sequences are MDHEN and SYDVKM. The CDR3 totals 17 residues. V shed 4 bases, J shed 5 bases, and the junction held 10 bases outside the gene matches. Findings and limits, study-wide: Spiked Jurkat TCR RNA originating from one cell could reportedly be identified amid more than 800,000 naive cells.

TCRdb fed the PCR reads into MiXCR, producing one record per CDR3 protein. The sample lists approximately 670,000 distinct CDR3 sequences; less than 20% were seen once. Sequenced material: naive CD8+ T cells from blood, with Jurkat cell RNA spiked in. Subset indicated: FACS-sorted CD8+CD4-CCR7+CD45RA+ naive T cells. V and J are TRBV28 and TRBJ2-1, with 11 bases matching TRBD2. The clonotype originates from a human donor in good health. Some libraries in this study had Jurkat cell RNA spiked in. The CDR3 DNA is TGTGCCAGCAGTTCCACGGCGGGACTAGCGGAGGACAATGAGCAGTTCTTC. This encodes CASSSTAGLAEDNEQFF. The full variable domain, its missing parts supplied by reference TRBV28 and TRBJ2-1, is DVKVTQSSRYLVKRTGEKVFLECVQDMDHENMFWYRQDPGLGLRLIYFSYDVKMKEKGDIPEGYSVSREKKERFSLILESASTNQTSMYLCASSSTAGLAEDNEQFFGPGTRLTVL.